This TCR beta chain is drawn from a study of OX40 agonist ivuxolimab in advanced cancers. About the research overall: It was ivuxolimab, an agonistic anti-OX40 (CD134) antibody, that patients were treated with. Findings and limits, study-wide: At doses 0.1 to 3.0 mg/kg, CD4+ and CD8+ clones expanded.

TCRdb keeps only in-frame clones here, not all; method: immunoSEQ multiplex PCR. The sample carries tens of thousands of clones, roughly 90% recorded once. About this clone itself: Its target is unknown.

Germline CDR1 is SGHNT and CDR2 is YENEEA. The CDR3 runs to 13 residues. V was pared by 5 bases and J by 2 bases, with 8 bases between. Blood was sampled at baseline, cycle 4 day 1, and cycle 7 day 1. This sequence originates from an adult with an advanced solid tumor such as melanoma, head and neck, liver or kidney cancer. Sequencing was performed on CD4+ or CD8+ T cells sorted from blood, taken in a trial of the OX40 agonist ivuxolimab. V gene TRBV11-3 combines with J gene TRBJ2-3; D uncertain. The CDR3, as DNA: TGTGCCAGCAGCCCCATAGACACAGATACGCAGTATTTT. Translated, it gives CASSPIDTDTQYF. The variable domain in full, with the rest retrieved from reference TRBV11-3 and TRBJ2-3, is EAGVVQSPRYKIIEKKQPVAFWCNPISGHNTLYWYLQNLGQGPELLIRYENEEAVDDSQLPKDRFSAERLKGVDSTLKIQPAELGDSAVYLCASSPIDTDTQYFGPGTRLTVL.